These T cell receptor beta chains were read from a single sample in a study of cytomegalovirus exposure and HLA in healthy donors. Method: immunoSEQ multiplex PCR; TCRdb's copy keeps in-frame clones and lacks some. The sample holds more than 90,000 clones; 55% to 65% are singletons and the top ten take roughly 2%. The source material was PBMCs. Receptors were obtained from a woman between 25 and 40 years old in good health and CMV-seronegative. Each CDR3 is given without its conserved first and last residue.

j_call v_call cdr3_length cdr3_aa
TRBJ2-7 TRBV19 13 ASSIGSEGAYEQY
TRBJ1-1 TRBV13 12 ASSRTGVNTEAF
TRBJ2-7 TRBV7-9 11 ASSPTGAYEQY
TRBJ2-7 TRBV9 12 ASSPQLADYEQY
TRBJ2-5 TRBV15 13 ATSRDPGQQETQY
TRBJ1-1 TRBV11-2 13 ASSFTSGGNAEAF
TRBJ2-3 TRBV9 13 ASSVVGDGTDTQY
TRBJ2-2 TRBV12-5 15 ASDNRLVLFISGELF
TRBJ1-2 TRBV6-5 11 ASSGGVPYGYT
TRBJ2-3 TRBV2 13 ASSAGLAFTDTQY
TRBJ1-4 TRBV9 12 ASSVDTGPEKLF
TRBJ1-3 TRBV6-5 12 ASSADRGGNTIY
TRBJ2-1 TRBV7-6 16 ASSLAGTVESSYNEQF
TRBJ2-3 TRBV6-5 14 ASSYSLATSTDTQY
TRBJ2-7 TRBV6-1 13 ASRGAGQGMDEQY
TRBJ1-5 TRBV28 16 ASRIRDFPWYSNQPQH
TRBJ1-1 TRBV30 11 AWSEAEVTEAF
TRBJ2-1 TRBV9 15 ASSEGTSPDSYNEQF
TRBJ1-2 TRBV28 14 ASTSTRDRGRYGYT
TRBJ1-2 TRBV9 10 ASDRGFDGYT
TRBJ2-7 TRBV25-1 15 ASSGLGGTSGSYEQY
TRBJ2-5 TRBV4-1 13 ASSQEQGPWETQY
TRBJ2-2 TRBV4-1 13 ASSHNRGNTGELF
TRBJ2-1 TRBV29-1 13 SAYSGLNSYNEQF
TRBJ2-7 TRBV27 11 ASSLSGPYEQY
TRBJ2-5 TRBV5-1 9 ASSLVETQY
TRBJ1-2 TRBV10-3 10 AVDRGSYGYT
TRBJ2-7 TRBV28 10 ASSLKGYEQY
TRBJ2-5 TRBV9 14 ASSGPRMGGRETQY
TRBJ1-1 TRBV10-3 10 ATRHTNTEAF
TRBJ1-1 TRBV19 10 ASKGAVTEAF
TRBJ1-5 TRBV28 14 ASSFPGSQVGQPQH
TRBJ2-5 TRBV7-3 14 ASSLFGGANQETQY
TRBJ1-4 TRBV4-2 13 ASSPRTGVNEKLF
TRBJ1-3 TRBV18 13 ASSPPNRGGNTIY
TRBJ1-5 TRBV28 12 ASSLQSVNQPQH
TRBJ1-2 TRBV19 14 ASSPGQGGRNYGYT
TRBJ2-1 TRBV5-6 14 ASSLDRGNSYNEQF
TRBJ1-3 TRBV19 12 ASSIGGPGNTIY
TRBJ2-7 TRBV27 11 ASSFPGGYEQY
TRBJ1-2 TRBV27 16 ASSPGTGFWRTNYGYT
TRBJ2-2 TRBV28 11 ASWGQDIGELF
TRBJ2-1 TRBV7-2 12 ASTQSPMGDEQF